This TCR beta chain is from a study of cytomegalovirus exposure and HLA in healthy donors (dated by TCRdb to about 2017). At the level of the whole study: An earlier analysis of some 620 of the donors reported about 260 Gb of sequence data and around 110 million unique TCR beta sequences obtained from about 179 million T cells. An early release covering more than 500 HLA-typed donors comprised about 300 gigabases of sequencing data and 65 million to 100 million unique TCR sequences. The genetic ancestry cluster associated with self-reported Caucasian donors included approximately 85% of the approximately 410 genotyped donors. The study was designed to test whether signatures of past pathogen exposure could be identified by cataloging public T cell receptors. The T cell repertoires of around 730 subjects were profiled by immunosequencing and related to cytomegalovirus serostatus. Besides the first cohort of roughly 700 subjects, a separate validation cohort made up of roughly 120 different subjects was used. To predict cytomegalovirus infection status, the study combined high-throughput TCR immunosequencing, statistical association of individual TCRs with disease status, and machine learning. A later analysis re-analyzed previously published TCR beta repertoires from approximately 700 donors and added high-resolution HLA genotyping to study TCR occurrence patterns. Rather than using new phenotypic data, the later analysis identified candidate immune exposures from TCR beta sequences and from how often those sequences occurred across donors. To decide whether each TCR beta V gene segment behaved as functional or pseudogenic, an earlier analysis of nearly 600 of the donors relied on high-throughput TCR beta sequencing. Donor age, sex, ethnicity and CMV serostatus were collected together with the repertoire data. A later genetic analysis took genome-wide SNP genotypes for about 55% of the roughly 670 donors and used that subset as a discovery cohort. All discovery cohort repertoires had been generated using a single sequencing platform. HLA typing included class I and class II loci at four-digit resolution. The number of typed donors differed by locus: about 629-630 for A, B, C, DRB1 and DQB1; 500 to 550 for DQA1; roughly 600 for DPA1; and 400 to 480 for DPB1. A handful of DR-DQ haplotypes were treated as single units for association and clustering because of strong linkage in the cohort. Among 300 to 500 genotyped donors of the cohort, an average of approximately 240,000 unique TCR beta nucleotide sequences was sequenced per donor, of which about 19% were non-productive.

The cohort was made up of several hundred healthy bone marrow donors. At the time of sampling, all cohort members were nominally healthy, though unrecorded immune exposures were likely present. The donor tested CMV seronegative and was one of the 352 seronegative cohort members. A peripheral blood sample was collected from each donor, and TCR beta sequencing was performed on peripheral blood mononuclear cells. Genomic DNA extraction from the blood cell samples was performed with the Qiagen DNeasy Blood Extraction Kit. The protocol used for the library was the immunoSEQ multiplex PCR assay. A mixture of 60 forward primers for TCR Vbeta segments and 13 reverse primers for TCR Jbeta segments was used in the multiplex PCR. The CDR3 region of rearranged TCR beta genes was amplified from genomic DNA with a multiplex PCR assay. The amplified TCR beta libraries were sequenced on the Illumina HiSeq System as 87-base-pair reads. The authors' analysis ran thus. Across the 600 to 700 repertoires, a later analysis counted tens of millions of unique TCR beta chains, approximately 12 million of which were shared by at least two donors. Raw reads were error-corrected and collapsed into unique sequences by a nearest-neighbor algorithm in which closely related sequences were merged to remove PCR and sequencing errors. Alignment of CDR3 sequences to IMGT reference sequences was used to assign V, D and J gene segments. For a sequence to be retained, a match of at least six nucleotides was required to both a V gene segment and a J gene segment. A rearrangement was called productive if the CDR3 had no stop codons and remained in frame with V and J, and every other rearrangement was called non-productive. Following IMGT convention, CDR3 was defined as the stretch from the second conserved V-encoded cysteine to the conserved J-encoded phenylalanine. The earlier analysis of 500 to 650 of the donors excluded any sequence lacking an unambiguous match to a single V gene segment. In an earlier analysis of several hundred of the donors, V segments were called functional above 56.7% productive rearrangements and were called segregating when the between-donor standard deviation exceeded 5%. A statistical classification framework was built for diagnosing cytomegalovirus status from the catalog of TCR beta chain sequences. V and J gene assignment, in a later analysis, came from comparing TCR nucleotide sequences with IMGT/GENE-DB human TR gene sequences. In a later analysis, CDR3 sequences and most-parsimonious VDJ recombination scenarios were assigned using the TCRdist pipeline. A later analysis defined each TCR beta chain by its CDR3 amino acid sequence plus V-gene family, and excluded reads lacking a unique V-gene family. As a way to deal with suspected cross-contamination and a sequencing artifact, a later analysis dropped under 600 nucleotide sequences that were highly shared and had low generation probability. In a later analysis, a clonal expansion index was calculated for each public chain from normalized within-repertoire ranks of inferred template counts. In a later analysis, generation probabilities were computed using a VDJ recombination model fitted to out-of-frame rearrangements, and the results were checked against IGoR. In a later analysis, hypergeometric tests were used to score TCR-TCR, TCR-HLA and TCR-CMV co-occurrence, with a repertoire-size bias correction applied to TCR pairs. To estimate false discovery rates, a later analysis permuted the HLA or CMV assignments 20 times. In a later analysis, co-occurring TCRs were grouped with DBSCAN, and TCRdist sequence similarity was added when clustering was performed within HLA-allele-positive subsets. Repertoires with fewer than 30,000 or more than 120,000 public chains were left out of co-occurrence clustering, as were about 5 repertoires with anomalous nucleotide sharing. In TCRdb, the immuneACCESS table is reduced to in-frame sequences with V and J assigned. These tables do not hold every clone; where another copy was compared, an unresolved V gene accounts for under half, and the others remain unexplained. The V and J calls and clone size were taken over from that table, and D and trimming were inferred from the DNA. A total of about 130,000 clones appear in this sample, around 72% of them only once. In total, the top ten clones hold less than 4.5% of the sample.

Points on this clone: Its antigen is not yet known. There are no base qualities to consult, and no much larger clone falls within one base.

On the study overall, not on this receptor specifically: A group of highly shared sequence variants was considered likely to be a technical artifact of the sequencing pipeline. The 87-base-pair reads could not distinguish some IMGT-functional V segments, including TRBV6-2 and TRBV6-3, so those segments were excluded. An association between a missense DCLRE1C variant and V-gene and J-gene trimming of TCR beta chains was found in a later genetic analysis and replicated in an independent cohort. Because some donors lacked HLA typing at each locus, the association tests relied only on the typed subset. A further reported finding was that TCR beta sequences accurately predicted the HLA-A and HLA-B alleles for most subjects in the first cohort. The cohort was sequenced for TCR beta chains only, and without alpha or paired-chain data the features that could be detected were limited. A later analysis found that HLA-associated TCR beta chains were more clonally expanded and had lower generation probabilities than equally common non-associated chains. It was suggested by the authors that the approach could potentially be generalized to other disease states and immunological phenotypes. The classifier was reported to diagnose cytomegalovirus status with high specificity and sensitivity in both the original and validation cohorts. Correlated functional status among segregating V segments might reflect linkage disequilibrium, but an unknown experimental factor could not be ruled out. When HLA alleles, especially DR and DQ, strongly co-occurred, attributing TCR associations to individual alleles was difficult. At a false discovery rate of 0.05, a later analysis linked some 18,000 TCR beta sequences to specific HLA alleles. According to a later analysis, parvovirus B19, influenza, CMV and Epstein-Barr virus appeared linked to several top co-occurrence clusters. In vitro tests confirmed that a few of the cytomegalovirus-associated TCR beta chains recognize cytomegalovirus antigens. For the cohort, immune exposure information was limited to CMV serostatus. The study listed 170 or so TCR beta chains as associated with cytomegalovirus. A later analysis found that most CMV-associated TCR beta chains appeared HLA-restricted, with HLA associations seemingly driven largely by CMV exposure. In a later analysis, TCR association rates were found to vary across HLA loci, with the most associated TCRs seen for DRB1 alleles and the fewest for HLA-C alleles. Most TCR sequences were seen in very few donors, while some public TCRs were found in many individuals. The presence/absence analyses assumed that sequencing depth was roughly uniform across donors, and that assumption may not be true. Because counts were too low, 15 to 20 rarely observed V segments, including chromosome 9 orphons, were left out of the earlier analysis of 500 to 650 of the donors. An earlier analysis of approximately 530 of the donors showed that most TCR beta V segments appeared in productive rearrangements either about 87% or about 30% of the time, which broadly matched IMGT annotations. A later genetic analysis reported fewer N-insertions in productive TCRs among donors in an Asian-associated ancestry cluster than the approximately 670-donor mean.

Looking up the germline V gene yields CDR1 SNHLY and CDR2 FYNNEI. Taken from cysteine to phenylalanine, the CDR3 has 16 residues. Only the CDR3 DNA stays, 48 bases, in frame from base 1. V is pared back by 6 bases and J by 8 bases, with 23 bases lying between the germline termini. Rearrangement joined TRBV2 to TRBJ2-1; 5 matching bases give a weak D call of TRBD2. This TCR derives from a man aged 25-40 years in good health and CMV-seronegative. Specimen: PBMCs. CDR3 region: CASSPYPTGSGHEQFF. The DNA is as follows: TGTGCCAGCAGCCCATACCCCACGGGGTCCGGGCATGAGCAGTTCTTC.